Below are 20 T cell receptor beta chains sequenced from a single sample in a study of human T cells and chemical hapten exposure. Time point noted: healthy volunteer bleed at 6 weeks. Total RNA was isolated from unfractionated whole blood. TCRdb re-called the RACE reads with MiXCR, one entry per CDR3 protein. The sample has fewer than 85,000 distinct CDR3 sequences, 8.5% to 10% seen once; the top ten hold 1.7%. Sequencing was done on a sample of whole blood. These receptors all stem from a female donor in good health. Some clones in this sample may be carry-over from other donors' samples.

This clonotype was observed a handful of times. The gene calls are TRBV30 and TRBJ2-2, with D possibly TRBD2 on 6 matching bases. Germline V gene lookup returns CDR1 GTSNPN and CDR2 SVGIG (reference sequence). Trimming stripped 1 base from V and 1 base from J, with 13 bases between. This CDR3 is built from 16 residues. The CDR3 nucleotides are TGTGCCTGGAGTGCAACCGGGACTTTGAACACCGGGGAGCTGTTTTTT. Translation gives CAWSATGTLNTGELFF.

This clonotype was picked up many times. The chain carries TRBV7-2 and TRBJ2-6; maybe TRBD2 (5 bases). Germline loops: CDR1 SGHTA, CDR2 FQGNSA. The CDR3 runs 17 residues. V shed 5 bases and J shed 4 bases, with 18 bases lying between them. The CDR3 loop is CASSPTRTYRGANVLTF. CDR3 nucleotides: TGTGCCAGCAGCCCAACCCGGACTTATAGGGGGGCCAACGTCCTGACTTTC.

The chain joins TRBV5-1 to TRBJ2-4; D possibly uses TRBD1 or TRBD2 (6 bases each). The CDR3 has 14 residues. The V end lost 0 bases, the J end lost 5 bases, and 9 bases lay between the germline ends. Germline CDR1 SGHRS, CDR2 YFSETQ. CDR3 nucleotide sequence: TGCGCCAGCAGCTTGGCGGGGGCGGAAAACATTCAGTACTTC. The encoded protein is CASSLAGAENIQYF.

This clonotype was counted many times. Written as DNA, the CDR3 is TGTGCCAGCAGCTTAGCGGGAACAGTTTCCTACGAGCAGTACTTC. Translation: CASSLAGTVSYEQYF. The chain couples TRBV7-9 to TRBJ2-7; unclear D gene. The CDR3 has 15 amino acids. Germline V lookup: CDR1 SEHNR, CDR2 FQNEAQ (reference sequence). The V and J ends lost 0 bases and 1 base respectively, with 10 bases between them.

This clonotype was seen only a few times. The rearrangement joins TRBV27 to TRBJ2-1, with 11 bases identical to TRBD2. CDR1 and CDR2 from the germline V gene are MNHEY and SMNVEV (reference sequence). After removal of 3 bases from V and 6 bases from J, the junction contained 7 bases not matched to a gene. The length of the CDR3 is 16 residues. CDR3 sequence: CASSFETSGASNEQFF. In nucleotides, the CDR3 is TGTGCCAGCAGTTTCGAGACTAGCGGGGCGTCCAATGAGCAGTTCTTC.

This clonotype has a handful of counts. The chain employs TRBV5-1 and TRBJ1-6; 8 bases are shared with TRBD1. V was pared by 4 bases and J by 4 bases, with 7 bases of the junction left unmatched. Looked up from germline, CDR1 is SGHRS and CDR2 is YFSETQ. The CDR3 loop spans 16 amino acids. The chain's CDR3 is CASSTTGARYNSPLHF. In nucleotides, the CDR3 is TGCGCCAGCAGCACGACAGGGGCAAGATATAATTCACCCCTCCACTTT.

DNA of the CDR3: TGCGCCAGCAGCTTGGGACAGGGGATTAACTATGGCTACACCTTC. Residues: CASSLGQGINYGYTF. The chain is built from TRBV5-1 and TRBJ1-2; 8 nucleotides match TRBD1. Trimming removed 0 bases from V and 1 base from J; junction bases left unmatched: 2. This CDR3 has 15 residues. Germline V gene data show CDR1 as SGHRS and CDR2 as YFSETQ. Full variable domain (rest looked up from reference TRBV5-1 and TRBJ1-2): KAGVTQTPRYLIKTRGQQVTLSCSPISGHRSVSWYQQTPGQGLQFLFEYFSETQRNKGNFPGRFSGRQFSNSRSEMNVSTLELGDSALYLCASSLGQGINYGYTFGSGTRLTVV.

The gene calls are TRBV28 and TRBJ1-3, with D perhaps TRBD1 (6 bases). Germline CDR1 and CDR2: MDHEN and SYDVKM. Trimming removed 6 bases at V and 0 bases at J, with 12 bases between. CDR3 length: 15 residues. The CDR3 loop reads CASSPGTHSGNTIYF. In DNA form, the CDR3 reads TGTGCCAGCAGCCCCGGGACACACTCTGGAAACACCATATATTTT.

This clonotype was found many times. This sequence joins TRBV20-1 and TRBJ2-7; perhaps D is TRBD1 or TRBD2 (5 bases each). The CDR3 spans 15 residues. Germline CDR1 is DFQATT and CDR2 is SNEGSKA (reference sequence). The V end was cut by 6 bases, the J end by 0 bases, with 18 bases between. The CDR3 region is CSAFPGTPSSYEQYF. For the CDR3, the DNA is TGCAGTGCCTTCCCCGGGACCCCGAGCTCCTACGAGCAGTACTTC.

V usage is TRBV6-1 and J usage is TRBJ2-3; D unclear. The V gene's germline CDR1 is MNHNS and CDR2 SASEGT. The CDR3 contains 14 residues. V lost 5 bases and J 3 bases, leaving 12 bases between the germline ends. Here the CDR3 reads CASSPPLLTDTQYF. Written as DNA, the CDR3 is TGTGCCAGCAGTCCCCCTCTACTTACAGATACGCAGTATTTT.

This clonotype came up many times. In nucleotides, the CDR3 is TGCAGTGCACGACAGGGCGTCTATAATTCACCCCTCCACTTT. Its protein is CSARQGVYNSPLHF. The chain links TRBV20-1 to TRBJ1-6; 7 bases map to TRBD1. The J segment lost 3 bases and the V segment lost 6 bases, leaving 5 bases of the junction unmatched. The length of the CDR3 is 14 residues. Germline CDR1 and CDR2: DFQATT and SNEGSKA (reference sequence).

This clonotype was recorded at least ten times. J is TRBJ1-5 and V is TRBV12-3 or TRBV12-4; TRBD1 aligns across 7 bases. CDR3 size: 14 residues. V lost 7 bases to trimming and J lost 4 bases; unmatched junction nucleotides: 7. CDR3 sequence (DNA): TGTGCCAGCACCCTGGGACAGCTAAATCAGCCCCAGCATTTT. This codes for CASTLGQLNQPQHF.

The J gene is TRBJ2-7, the V gene TRBV3-1; no definite D call. CDR3 length equals 15 residues. The ends were cut back, 2 bases at V and 0 bases at J, with 11 bases in the middle. From germline, CDR1 is LGHDT and CDR2 YNNKEL (reference sequence). In nucleotides, the CDR3 is TGTGCCAGCAGCCAAAAGGATCGATTCTCCTACGAGCAGTACTTC. It specifies CASSQKDRFSYEQYF.

This clonotype appeared a few times. This chain uses TRBV12-3 or TRBV12-4 with TRBJ1-2, with 7 bases lining up with TRBD1. The V and J ends lost 2 bases and 7 bases, in that order; junction bases with no gene match: 10. This CDR3 region has 15 residues. CDR3 bases: TGTGCCAGCAGTTTAAGAGGGGGCTCGTATTCTGGCTACACCTTC. This translates into CASSLRGGSYSGYTF.

The V call is TRBV30, the J call TRBJ2-5; D gene unclear. The germline gives CDR1 GTSNPN, CDR2 SVGIG (reference sequence). The CDR3 is 11 amino acids. V gave up 0 bases and J gave up 5 bases, with 4 bases separating them. In nucleotides, the CDR3 is TGTGCCTGGAGTGTTGCCGAGACCCAGTACTTC. Translating it yields CAWSVAETQYF.

CDR3: CASLHQASGGDTQYF. DNA for the CDR3: TGTGCCAGCCTCCACCAGGCTAGCGGGGGAGATACGCAGTATTTT. The chain links TRBV21-1 to TRBJ2-3; the DNA was not compared with TRBD2, the D call given in the table. TRBV21-1 is given as a pseudogene. The CDR3 contains 15 residues.

In its sample, this clonotype was seen many times. The rearrangement uses TRBV6-6 and TRBJ1-4; D unresolved. The V end lost 5 bases, the J end lost 4 bases, and 5 bases lay between the germline ends. The CDR3 has 12 residues. Germline assignment: CDR1 MNHNY and CDR2 SVGAGI (reference sequence). The CDR3 DNA follows: TGTGCCAGCAGTCCCATTAATGAAAAACTGTTTTTT. Translating gives CASSPINEKLFF.

This clonotype was seen ten or more times. This rearrangement joins TRBV6-2 or TRBV6-3 to TRBJ1-6; D remains unclear. Germline V CDR1 and CDR2: MNHEY, SVGEGT. The CDR3 is made up of 16 amino acids. The V and J ends lost 6 bases and 7 bases respectively, with 19 bases between them. The CDR3 spells CASSRRQQAHNSPLHF. The DNA of the CDR3 is TGTGCCAGCAGCCGACGGCAGCAGGCCCACAATTCACCCCTCCACTTT.

J is TRBJ2-5 and V is TRBV29-1; D is undetermined. The CDR3 is made up of 14 amino acids. Germline CDR1 SQVTM, CDR2 ANQGSEA. V was cut by 7 bases and J by 4 bases, with 19 bases left in between. CDR3 region: CSGLAMAGRETQYF. The CDR3, as DNA: TGCAGCGGGTTAGCTATGGCAGGACGAGAGACCCAGTACTTC.

The J gene is TRBJ2-3, the V gene TRBV2; D gene uncertain. The V end was cut by 11 bases, the J end by 2 bases, with 11 bases between. The CDR3 totals 12 residues. Germline V gene sequence: CDR1 SNHLY, CDR2 FYNNEI. CDR3 sequence: CAGSPDTDTQYF. The CDR3 nucleotides read TGTGCCGGATCCCCTGACACAGATACGCAGTATTTT.